These T cell receptor beta chains were read from a single sample in a study of cytomegalovirus exposure and HLA in healthy donors. The repertoire was sequenced with immunoSEQ multiplex PCR; TCRdb's copy has only in-frame clones and lacks some. The sample includes fewer than 70,000 clones. The sequenced sample was PBMCs. These receptors all stem from a woman aged 18-30 years in good health and CMV-seronegative. Both conserved end residues are part of each CDR3. D genes are given only for firm matches.

d_call	v_call	j_call	cdr3_aa	cdr3_nt
TRBD1	TRBV7-2	TRBJ1-5	CASSYGQASNQPQHF	TGTGCCAGCAGTTACGGACAGGCCTCCAATCAGCCCCAGCATTTT
TRBD2	TRBV25-1	TRBJ2-3	CASSVSGGLGDTQYF	TGTGCCAGCAGTGTTAGCGGGGGCTTGGGGGATACGCAGTATTTT
NA	TRBV13	TRBJ2-7	CASSHSSYEQYF	TGTGCCAGCAGCCACAGCTCCTACGAGCAGTACTTC
TRBD1	TRBV9	TRBJ2-3	CASSVASGGKQPDRTDTQYF	TGTGCCAGCAGCGTAGCATCAGGGGGTAAACAGCCGGACCGCACAGATACGCAGTATTTT
TRBD1	TRBV2	TRBJ1-1	CASSARDRLAEAFF	TGTGCCAGCAGTGCCCGGGACAGGCTTGCTGAAGCTTTCTTT
TRBD2	TRBV7-8	TRBJ2-1	CASSMSGSAGNEQFF	TGTGCCAGCAGCATGAGCGGGAGCGCCGGCAATGAGCAGTTCTTC
TRBD1	TRBV5-1	TRBJ2-7	CASQRGPSSYEQYF	TGCGCCAGCCAGAGGGGGCCGAGCTCCTACGAGCAGTACTTC
NA	TRBV7-9	TRBJ2-2	CASSVLLNTGELFF	TGTGCCAGCAGCGTATTACTGAACACCGGGGAGCTGTTTTTT
NA	TRBV27	TRBJ1-1	CASSLRGVVTEAFF	TGTGCCAGCAGTTTACGGGGAGTGGTCACTGAAGCTTTCTTT
NA	TRBV30	TRBJ2-5	CASAEGAETQYF	TGTGCCTCCGCGGAAGGGGCAGAGACCCAGTACTTC
NA	TRBV2	TRBJ1-2	CASRGLIVYGYTF	TGTGCCAGCAGGGGACTCATAGTCTATGGCTACACCTTC
TRBD2	TRBV29-1	TRBJ2-2	CSVLTSGGELFF	TGCAGCGTTCTGACTAGCGGCGGGGAGCTGTTTTTT
NA	TRBV28	TRBJ1-3	CASSLASGSGNTIYF	TGTGCCAGCAGTTTAGCCTCAGGGTCGGGAAACACCATATATTTT
NA	TRBV25-1	TRBJ1-2	CASSESVRGGAKHTF	TGTGCCAGCAGTGAATCGGTACGCGGGGGCGCGAAGCACACCTTC
NA	TRBV4-1	TRBJ2-2	CASTYRETNTGELFF	TGCGCCAGCACCTACCGGGAGACGAACACCGGGGAGCTGTTTTTT
NA	TRBV30	TRBJ2-4	CAWSLKGGTGIQYF	TGTGCCTGGAGTCTAAAAGGAGGGACGGGCATTCAGTACTTC
TRBD1	TRBV18	TRBJ2-5	CASSRDRGETQYF	TGTGCCAGCTCACGGGACAGGGGAGAGACCCAGTACTTC
TRBD1	TRBV29-1	TRBJ1-1	CSVGTGGLTEAFF	TGCAGCGTGGGGACAGGGGGGTTGACTGAAGCTTTCTTT
NA	TRBV18	TRBJ1-2	CASSPTVLDNYGYTF	TGTGCCAGCTCACCTACAGTACTCGATAACTATGGCTACACCTTC
TRBD2	TRBV5-1	TRBJ2-3	CASTTGLAPSTQYF	TGCGCCAGCACAACCGGACTAGCCCCGTCGACGCAGTATTTT
TRBD2	TRBV7-8	TRBJ2-7	CASSLASIPGGLYEQYF	TGTGCCAGCAGCTTAGCTTCGATACCGGGAGGTCTCTACGAGCAGTACTTC
NA	TRBV6-5	TRBJ1-2	CASTQTGNYGYTF	TGTGCCAGCACCCAAACAGGAAACTATGGCTACACCTTC
NA	TRBV7-9	TRBJ2-7	CASSPSTPRYRYEQYF	TGTGCCAGCAGCCCCTCAACCCCCCGGTACAGATACGAGCAGTACTTC
TRBD2	TRBV30	TRBJ2-1	CALREAGGLRNEQFF	TGTGCCCTCCGGGAAGCGGGAGGGTTAAGGAATGAGCAGTTCTTC
NA	TRBV11-2	TRBJ2-7	CASSTGQLSYEQYF	TGTGCCAGCAGCACGGGACAATTATCCTACGAGCAGTACTTC
NA	TRBV6-6	TRBJ2-7	CASGFREQYF	TGTGCCAGCGGTTTCCGGGAGCAGTACTTC
TRBD1	TRBV11-3	TRBJ2-2	CASSPGTGSNTGELFF	TGTGCCAGCAGCCCAGGGACAGGGAGTAACACCGGGGAGCTGTTTTTT
NA	TRBV9	TRBJ1-2	CASTGSGYGYTF	TGTGCCAGCACCGGATCGGGGTATGGCTACACCTTC
NA	TRBV2	TRBJ2-3	CASSGGGFSTDTQYF	TGTGCCAGCAGTGGTGGGGGCTTCAGCACAGATACGCAGTATTTT
TRBD1	TRBV5-6	TRBJ2-2	CASSITGGMTGELFF	TGTGCCAGCAGTATTACAGGGGGCATGACCGGGGAGCTGTTTTTT
NA	TRBV7-2	TRBJ2-7	CASSSGGNAYEQYF	TGTGCCAGCAGTAGTGGCGGGAACGCCTACGAGCAGTACTTC
NA	TRBV30	TRBJ1-2	CAWSRAGNGYTF	TGTGCCTGGAGTCGGGCCGGGAATGGCTACACCTTC
NA	TRBV18	TRBJ2-3	CASSLPGGQRIDTQYF	TGTGCCAGCTCACTCCCTGGAGGCCAACGGATAGATACGCAGTATTTT
TRBD2	TRBV30	TRBJ2-7	CAFSVAGGMEQYF	TGTGCCTTTAGCGTAGCGGGAGGCATGGAGCAGTACTTC
NA	TRBV28	TRBJ1-5	CASSFQVSQPQHF	TGTGCCAGCAGTTTCCAGGTTTCTCAGCCCCAGCATTTT
TRBD1	TRBV11-2	TRBJ1-1	CASSWGQGSITEAFF	TGTGCCAGCAGCTGGGGACAGGGCTCGATCACTGAAGCTTTCTTT
TRBD2	TRBV7-9	TRBJ2-1	CASSRGLAATAEQFF	TGTGCCAGCAGCCGGGGACTAGCGGCCACCGCTGAGCAGTTCTTC
NA	TRBV6-1	TRBJ1-1	CASSSARVTEAFF	TGTGCCAGCAGCTCAGCTCGGGTCACTGAAGCTTTCTTT
TRBD1	TRBV11-2	TRBJ1-1	CASSLADRGYRNTEAFF	TGTGCCAGCAGCTTAGCAGACAGGGGGTATCGGAACACTGAAGCTTTCTTT
NA	TRBV15	TRBJ2-2	CATSRDQGQHTGELFF	TGTGCCACCAGCAGAGATCAGGGACAACACACCGGGGAGCTGTTTTTT
TRBD2	TRBV28	TRBJ2-7	CASRPGLASLEQYF	TGTGCCAGCAGACCGGGACTAGCCTCCCTCGAGCAGTACTTC
NA	TRBV6-5	TRBJ2-7	CATQPGISSYEQYF	TGTGCCACCCAACCAGGAATCAGTTCCTACGAGCAGTACTTC
NA	TRBV4-1	TRBJ2-1	CASSQEGGADNEQFF	TGCGCCAGCAGCCAAGAGGGGGGGGCCGACAATGAGCAGTTCTTC
NA	TRBV9	TRBJ1-1	CASSVAGGDVEAFF	TGTGCCAGCAGCGTAGCGGGGGGGGATGTTGAAGCTTTCTTT
TRBD1	TRBV18	TRBJ2-7	CASSPRDRAYEQYF	TGTGCCAGCTCACCAAGGGACAGGGCCTACGAGCAGTACTTC
TRBD1	TRBV5-8	TRBJ1-5	CASSLDRGNQPQHF	TGTGCCAGCAGCTTAGACAGGGGCAATCAGCCCCAGCATTTT
NA	TRBV7-9	TRBJ1-1	CATPNEAGNTEAFF	TGTGCCACCCCGAATGAGGCGGGGAACACTGAAGCTTTCTTT
NA	TRBV5-1	TRBJ2-2	CASSLTGLNTGELFF	TGCGCCAGCAGCTTGACAGGCCTGAACACCGGGGAGCTGTTTTTT
TRBD1	TRBV9	TRBJ1-6	CASSALGGASYNSPLHF	TGTGCCAGCAGCGCCCTAGGGGGCGCGTCCTATAATTCACCCCTCCACTTT
NA	TRBV25-1	TRBJ2-2	CASSASVRELFF	TGTGCCAGCAGTGCATCAGTCCGGGAGCTGTTTTTT
NA	TRBV28	TRBJ1-5	CASRGTKDQPQHF	TGTGCCAGCAGGGGGACTAAAGATCAGCCCCAGCATTTT
NA	TRBV18	TRBJ1-2	CASSLDTLDGYTF	TGTGCCAGCTCACTCGACACACTAGATGGCTACACCTTC
NA	TRBV18	TRBJ2-7	CASSPSGTPYYEQYF	TGTGCCAGCTCGCCTTCCGGGACTCCCTACTACGAGCAGTACTTC
TRBD1	TRBV10-1	TRBJ1-5	CASSGHPGQNSNQPQHF	TGCGCCAGCAGTGGACATCCGGGACAGAATAGCAATCAGCCCCAGCATTTT
NA	TRBV2	TRBJ2-6	CASSVGAGANVLTF	TGTGCCAGCAGTGTAGGGGCTGGGGCCAACGTCCTGACTTTC
NA	TRBV2	TRBJ2-1	CASKRSRGDNEQFF	TGTGCCAGCAAGCGGTCCCGGGGAGACAATGAGCAGTTCTTC
TRBD1	TRBV2	TRBJ1-6	CASSERGQETNSPLHF	TGTGCCAGCAGTGAAAGGGGACAGGAGACTAATTCACCCCTCCACTTT
TRBD1	TRBV7-6	TRBJ2-7	CASSLAPRDRGNYEQYF	TGTGCCAGCAGCTTAGCGCCCCGAGACAGGGGCAACTACGAGCAGTACTTC
TRBD2	TRBV7-8	TRBJ2-7	CASSSREGEYEQYF	TGTGCCAGCAGCTCGCGGGAGGGGGAATACGAGCAGTACTTC
TRBD1	TRBV5-1	TRBJ2-5	CASSGGQGAWETQYF	TGCGCCAGCAGCGGGGGACAGGGGGCGTGGGAGACCCAGTACTTC